Sequencing of this T cell receptor beta chain was carried out in a study of T cells in Graves' hyperthyroidism and ophthalmopathy. Study-wide points: Within blood appeared most thyroid clonotypes that had expanded above 0.001. A 13 V-J model separated ophthalmopathy from stable hyperthyroidism.

Germline CDR1 is MNHNS and CDR2 is SASEGT. This CDR3 contains 12 residues. Trimming took off 10 bases at V and 6 bases at J, with 15 bases between the two ends. Those patients with uncontrolled infection, other autoimmune disease, pregnancy or lactation were excluded. Each diagnosis drew on symptoms, thyroxine, TRAb, thyroid ultrasound and orbital computed tomography findings. This clonotype occurred many times. Its specificity is not known. Template material for amplifying TCR beta CDR3 regions consisted of RNA transcripts. A first-round RT-PCR of the TCR CDR3 used the HTBI primer set. TCRdb called the multiplex PCR reads again in MiXCR, with one record for every CDR3 protein. Of under 650,000 distinct CDR3 sequences detected, 15% to 20% appear once; the ten largest clones hold approximately 3.9%.

The rearrangement uses TRBV6-1 and TRBJ1-2; D remains unclear. The TCR comes from a woman aged 25 to 39 with Graves' hyperthyroidism. Sample: blood. CDR3 DNA sequence: TGTGCCATTCAAGGTTCGGGGAATGGCTACACCTTC. Translating gives CAIQGSGNGYTF.